This T cell receptor beta chain was identified during a study of CD8 T cells in ankylosing spondylitis (dated by TCRdb to the late 2010s). As for the study more broadly: To find TCR variants linked to disease, the study profiled T cell receptor beta repertoires in ankylosing spondylitis patients and healthy donors. The full study cohort was made up of under 30 ankylosing spondylitis patients and roughly 98 healthy donors. Samples of peripheral blood were taken, and for ankylosing spondylitis patients, synovial fluid was collected as well. On the study overall, not on this receptor specifically: A TCR beta motif made up of several highly homologous amino acid variants appeared to be characteristic of blood from ankylosing spondylitis patients. Some motif variants were previously reported in synovial fluid and blood of reactive arthritis patients, suggesting common disease-initiation mechanisms. In peripheral blood, the disease-linked clones were found at relatively low frequencies and had a CD8+ phenotype. Significant enrichment of the disease-linked clones was reported in matched synovial fluid samples from ankylosing spondylitis patients.

This clonotype was observed many times. The clone's antigen remains unknown. Per-base quality was not reported, and no clone a single base away is much larger than it. Sequencer: Illumina HiSeq 2500. Quantitative 5'-RACE with molecular barcodes was used to prepare TCR beta libraries. As for the original processing: A new computational method based on a probabilistic model of VDJ rearrangement was used to identify disease-linked TCR variants. In-frame beta chains were kept once TCRdb had trimmed the public reads at Q25 with fastp and called clones with MiXCR. Records with the same CDR3 protein are collapsed into one entry carrying the most frequent genes and DNA. The V and J calls reflect TCRdb's pipeline rather than the authors' work. The table for this sample lists 30,000 to 40,000 distinct CDR3 sequences; about 9.3% of them were counted only once. The ten biggest clones cover around 15% of the sample.

V gives up 2 bases and J gives up 1 base, and the segment between their germline ends measures 3 bases. The CDR3 numbers 13 residues from cysteine through phenylalanine. Only the CDR3 DNA stays, 39 bases, in frame from base 1. Reading the germline V gene gives CDR1 ENHRY and CDR2 SYGVKD. The receptor comes from a male donor with ankylosing spondylitis or in good health (not recorded which). The sequence links TRBV10-3 to TRBJ1-5; the D gene lacks a confident call. Sequenced sample: blood, either unsorted or a sorted T cell fraction (not recorded which). CDR3 region: CAISEGSNQPQHF. The nucleotide sequence is given as TGTGCCATCAGTGAGGGGAGCAATCAGCCCCAGCATTTT.